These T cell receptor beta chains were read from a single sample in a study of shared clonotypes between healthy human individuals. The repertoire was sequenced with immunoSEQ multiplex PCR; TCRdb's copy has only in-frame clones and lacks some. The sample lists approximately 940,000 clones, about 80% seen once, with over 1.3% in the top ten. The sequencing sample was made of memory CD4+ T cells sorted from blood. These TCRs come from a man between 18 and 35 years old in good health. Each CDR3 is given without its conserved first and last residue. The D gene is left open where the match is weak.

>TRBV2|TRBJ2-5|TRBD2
ASSAGTSGGAVETQY
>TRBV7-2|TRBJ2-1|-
ASRIGPNNEQF
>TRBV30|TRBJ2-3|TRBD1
AWSVRGPADTQY
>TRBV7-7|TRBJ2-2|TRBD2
ASGTSGGTGELF
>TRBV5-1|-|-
ASSLGGPGTNEQY
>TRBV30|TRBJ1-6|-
AWSVSGDNSPLH
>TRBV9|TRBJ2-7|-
ASSVELGASYEQY
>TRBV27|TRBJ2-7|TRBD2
ASSLRVTSGGPSHEQY
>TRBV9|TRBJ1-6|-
ASSVEGGYSPLH
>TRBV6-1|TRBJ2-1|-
ASVDYNEQF
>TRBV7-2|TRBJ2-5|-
ASSLGKRTLRQETQY
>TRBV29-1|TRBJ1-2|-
SVFGGADGYT
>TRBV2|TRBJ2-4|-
ASSLGVKNIQY
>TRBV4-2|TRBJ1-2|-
ASSQAPGGGLEGYT
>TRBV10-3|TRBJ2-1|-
AISDGQLNEQF
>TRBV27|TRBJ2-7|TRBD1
ASSPGQGALRDSYEQY
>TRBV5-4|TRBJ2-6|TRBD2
ASSLGLLAGVAGANVLT
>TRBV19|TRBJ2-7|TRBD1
ASRPRGTGKYEQY
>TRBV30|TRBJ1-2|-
AWSPRLGGYT
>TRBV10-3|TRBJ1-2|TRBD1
AISPDRGPPYGYT
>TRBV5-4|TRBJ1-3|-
ASSHEVAGNTIY
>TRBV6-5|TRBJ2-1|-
ASSSSGYNEQF
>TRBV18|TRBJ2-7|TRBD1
ASSPSGQGVEQY
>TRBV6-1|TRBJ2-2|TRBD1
ASTGQPYTGELF
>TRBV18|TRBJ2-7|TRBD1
ASSPLGQGASYEQY
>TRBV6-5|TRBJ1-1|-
ASSDSPNTEAF
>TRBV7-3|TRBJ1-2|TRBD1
ASSSMPGQDYGYT
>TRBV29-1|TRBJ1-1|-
SVEGLGTGKPEAF
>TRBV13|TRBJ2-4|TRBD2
ASSLGSGLAGGVKNIQY
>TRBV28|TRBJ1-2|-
ASSLLRTLFHGYT
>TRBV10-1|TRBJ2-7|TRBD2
ASSETGTSGAYEQY
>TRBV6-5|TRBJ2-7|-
ASSPGTGNYEQY
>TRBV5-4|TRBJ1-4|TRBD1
ASSLATGGSNEKLF
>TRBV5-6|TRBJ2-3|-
ASSLGLYTDTQY
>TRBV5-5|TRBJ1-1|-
ASSLGTGARNTEAF
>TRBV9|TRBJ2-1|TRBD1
ASSARQGAANEQF
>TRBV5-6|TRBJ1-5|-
ASSRGNSNQPQH
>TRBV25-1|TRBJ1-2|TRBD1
ASRAGGSNYGYT
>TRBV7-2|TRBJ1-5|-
ASSLIWGQPQH
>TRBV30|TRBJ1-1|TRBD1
AGGTGGKLTEAF
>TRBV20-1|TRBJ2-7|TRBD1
SGRTGGEQY
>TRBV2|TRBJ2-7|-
ASGHYEQY
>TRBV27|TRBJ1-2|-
ASSLDRNYGYT